The 25 T cell receptor beta chains below come from one sample, sequenced in a study of T cells in Graves' hyperthyroidism and ophthalmopathy. The TCR beta CDR3 regions underwent amplification using RNA transcripts as the source. The TCR CDR3 first-round RT-PCR relied on the HTBI primer set. TCRdb re-called the multiplex PCR reads with MiXCR, one entry per CDR3 protein. The top ten hold around 15% of the sample, which has almost 350,000 distinct CDR3 sequences, 15% to 20% seen once. Sequenced: blood. Receptor source: a woman aged 40 to 55 with Graves' ophthalmopathy.

This clonotype was detected ten times or more. The V and J genes are TRBV20-1 and TRBJ2-5, with TRBD2 matching over 7 bases. Germline trimming cut 1 base from V and 0 bases from J; bases unmatched to any gene: 14. Germline CDR1 and CDR2: DFQATT and SNEGSKA (reference sequence). The CDR3 runs 18 residues. This chain's CDR3 is CSARVFRGREANQETQYF. DNA for the CDR3: TGCAGTGCTAGAGTTTTTCGCGGCCGGGAGGCAAACCAAGAGACCCAGTACTTC.

The table lists this clonotype with many counts. The chain links TRBV5-1 to TRBJ1-2; D possibly corresponds to TRBD1 (5 bases). Germline V lookup: CDR1 SGHRS, CDR2 YFSETQ. V was clipped by 4 bases and J by 3 bases, with 13 bases between them. The length of the CDR3 is 14 residues. This CDR3 is CASSLRDGDYGYTF. DNA of the CDR3: TGCGCCAGCAGCCTCCGGGACGGGGACTATGGCTACACCTTC.

In its sample, this clonotype was seen many times. The chain joins TRBV12-5 to TRBJ1-1; D is undetermined. V lost 2 bases, J lost 4 bases, and 8 bases lay in between. Germline V gives CDR1 LGHNT, CDR2 FRNRAP. CDR3 length equals 13 residues. The CDR3 DNA reads TGTGCTAGTGGTTTGTATGAGACCACTGAAGCTTTCTTT. Its translation: CASGLYETTEAFF.

This clonotype was picked up many times. The V call is TRBV30, the J call TRBJ1-1; D remains unclear. Trimming pared 2 bases from V and 3 bases from J, leaving 10 bases between. The CDR3 consists of 13 residues. From germline, CDR1 is GTSNPN and CDR2 SVGIG (reference sequence). The CDR3 loop is CAWSQTEHTEAFF. The CDR3 DNA reads as TGTGCCTGGAGTCAGACGGAACACACTGAAGCTTTCTTT.

This clonotype was observed at least ten times. This chain connects TRBV28 to TRBJ2-4, with D perhaps TRBD2 (6 bases). Trimming removed 3 bases at V and 0 bases at J, with 18 bases between. Germline values: CDR1 MDHEN, CDR2 SYDVKM. This CDR3 comprises 18 residues. The CDR3 sequence: CASSLYPPSALAKNIQYF. In DNA form, the CDR3 reads TGTGCCAGCAGTTTGTACCCCCCTAGCGCTCTAGCCAAAAACATTCAGTACTTC.

This clonotype came up many times. V is TRBV19 and J is TRBJ1-1; 10 bases agree with TRBD1. The CDR3 loop spans 13 amino acids. The junction had 6 bases not matched to a gene; V was cut back by 10 bases and J by 4 bases. Per the germline V gene, CDR1 is LNHDA and CDR2 is SQIVND (reference sequence). CDR3 DNA sequence: TGTGCCACAACCGGGACAGGGGTCACTGAAGCTTTCTTT. As protein: CATTGTGVTEAFF. Supplemented by reference TRBV19 and TRBJ1-1, the full variable domain reads DGGITQSPKYLFRKEGQNVTLSCEQNLNHDAMYWYRQDPGQGLRLIYYSQIVNDFQKGDIAEGYSVSREKKESFPLTVTSAQKNPTAFYLCATTGTGVTEAFFGQGTRLTVV.

In regard to this clonotype: Just one base apart from a much larger clone, this may be a read error. The CDR3, as DNA: TGTGCCAGTAACTTGTGGGAGACCCAGTACTTC. Translating gives CASNLWETQYF. J is TRBJ2-5 and V is TRBV7-8; D uncertain. The CDR3 runs to 11 residues. V was pared by 9 bases and J by 5 bases, with 10 bases between. The germline gives CDR1 SGHVS, CDR2 FQNEAQ. The complete variable domain, with remaining parts taken from reference TRBV7-8 and TRBJ2-5, reads GAGVSQSPRYKVAKRGQDVALRCDPISGHVSLFWYQQALGQGPEFLTYFQNEAQLDKSGLPSDRFFAERPEGSVSTLKIQRTQQEDSAVYLCASNLWETQYFGPGTRLLVL.

This chain links TRBV7-3 with TRBJ1-1, with D perhaps TRBD1 (5 bases). This CDR3 has 14 residues. Germline V CDR1 and CDR2: SGHTA, FQGTGA. V lost 5 bases to trimming and J lost 2 bases, with 12 bases between them. The CDR3 spells CASSQSRVNTEAFF. DNA of the CDR3: TGTGCCAGCAGCCAATCCAGGGTAAACACTGAAGCTTTCTTT.

This clonotype has at least ten counts. Given a much more abundant clone one base away, this may be a read error. The gene calls are TRBV7-3 and TRBJ2-2; D ambiguous. The CDR3 is 14 residues long. Between the trimmed V and J ends, which lost 0 bases and 3 bases, there was a span of 5 bases. CDR1 and CDR2 from the germline V gene are SGHTA and FQGTGA. This chain's CDR3 is CASSLTDYTGELFF. The CDR3 nucleotides read TGTGCCAGCAGCTTAACAGACTACACCGGGGAGCTGTTTTTT.

Of note for this clonotype: A junction boundary mismatches the germline segment, possibly from a read error. The chain carries TRBV6-1 and TRBJ2-7, with D hard to call. Germline-derived CDR1 and CDR2 are MNHNS and SASEGT. CDR3 length equals 14 residues. The CDR3 DNA reads TGTGCCAGCATAAGGGTAGTGGCTTTGGACGAGCAGTCCTTC. It specifies CASIRVVALDEQSF.

CDR3 sequence (DNA): TGTGCCAGCAGAGGGCTAGGGCAGGGCTACACCTTC. Its protein is CASRGLGQGYTF. The V and J genes are TRBV2 and TRBJ1-2; unclear D gene. The CDR3 runs to 12 residues. The germline gives CDR1 SNHLY, CDR2 FYNNEI. Deletions cut 6 bases from V and 8 bases from J, with 13 bases between.

This clonotype was picked up many times. An end of the junction does not agree with germline; a read error may underlie this. The CDR3 reads CASSLTVPGGLAGALNF. In nucleotides, the CDR3 is TGTGCCAGCAGCTTAACGGTACCTGGGGGACTAGCGGGAGCTTTGAACTTC. This chain uses TRBV7-3 with TRBJ2-7; the match to TRBD2 covers 14 bases. CDR1 and CDR2 from the germline V gene are SGHTA and FQGTGA. This CDR3 is built from 17 residues.

This clonotype was found many times. The chain combines TRBV3-1 with TRBJ2-7; D remains ambiguous. CDR3 length equals 12 residues. CDR1 is LGHDT and CDR2 is YNNKEL in the germline V gene (reference sequence). V was shortened by 0 bases and J by 6 bases, with 6 bases between the two germline ends. CDR3 region: CASSQDPSEQYF. The CDR3 DNA follows: TGTGCCAGCAGCCAAGACCCTAGCGAGCAGTACTTC.

This clonotype was observed once. CDR3 nucleotides: TGTGCCAGCCTGCTTAGAGTCGGACTAGCTCCCGGGGAGCTGTTTTTT. Translation: CASLLRVGLAPGELFF. The chain combines TRBV6-1 with TRBJ2-2; TRBD2 matches at 8 bases. The germline V gene has CDR1 MNHNS and CDR2 SASEGT. J gave up 6 bases and V 8 bases, and 14 bases lay outside the gene matches. The CDR3 consists of 16 residues.

The chain recombines TRBV11-2 with TRBJ2-5; TRBD1 or TRBD2 may be the D gene (5 bases each). Germline CDR1 reads SGHAT; CDR2 reads FQNNGV. CDR3 size: 19 residues. V shed 2 bases and J shed 4 bases, with 26 bases lying between them. CDR3: CASSLHRVGELARGETQYF. The CDR3 DNA sequence: TGTGCCAGCAGCTTACATAGAGTAGGGGAACTGGCGAGGGGAGAGACCCAGTACTTC.

This clonotype was seen many times. The genes are TRBV28 and TRBJ2-2; the match to TRBD2 covers 8 bases. The length of the CDR3 is 17 residues. Losses at the gene ends were 3 bases for V and 4 bases for J; bases not matched to a gene: 10. Per the germline V gene, CDR1 is MDHEN and CDR2 is SYDVKM. The CDR3 region is CASSFPAGESTTGELFF. The CDR3 bases are TGTGCCAGCAGTTTCCCAGCGGGAGAGAGTACCACCGGGGAGCTGTTTTTT.

Many counts were recorded for this clonotype. V and J are TRBV20-1 and TRBJ1-2; no firm D call. The V gene lost 0 bases and the J gene lost 6 bases, with 8 bases spanning the gap. The CDR3 has 12 amino acids. Germline-derived CDR1 and CDR2 are DFQATT and SNEGSKA (reference sequence). The CDR3 sequence: CSARDPWDGYTF. The CDR3 DNA is TGCAGTGCTAGAGATCCGTGGGATGGCTACACCTTC.

This clonotype occurred many times. The chain employs TRBV28 and TRBJ2-7, with unresolved D. This CDR3 comprises 13 residues. V was shortened by 1 base and J by 4 bases, with 8 bases between the two germline ends. Germline CDR1 is MDHEN and CDR2 is SYDVKM. The CDR3: CASSLSDLYEQYF. The CDR3 nucleotides are TGTGCCAGCAGTTTATCTGATCTTTACGAGCAGTACTTC.

This clonotype has only a few counts. V is TRBV20-1 and J is TRBJ2-7; D not resolved. CDR3 length equals 13 residues. CDR1 and CDR2 (germline): DFQATT, SNEGSKA (reference sequence). The germline V and J ends were trimmed by 3 bases and 0 bases, with 9 bases remaining between them. The CDR3 DNA follows: TGCAGTGCTAGGTTGATGAGCTCCTACGAGCAGTACTTC. This sequence encodes CSARLMSSYEQYF.

This clonotype was recorded a few times. The chain couples TRBV30 to TRBJ2-5, with D possibly being TRBD2 (5 bases). Trimming removed 4 bases at V and 2 bases at J, with 26 bases between. Germline loops: CDR1 GTSNPN, CDR2 SVGIG (reference sequence). This CDR3 spans 18 amino acids. This CDR3 reads CAWTNSHLRADLQETQYF. Written as DNA, the CDR3 is TGTGCCTGGACCAACAGTCATCTCCGAGCGGATTTACAAGAGACCCAGTACTTC.

This clonotype occurred many times. The rearrangement links TRBV15 to TRBJ1-5, with 10 bases that match TRBD1. This CDR3 has 15 amino acids. The ends lost 1 base at V and 7 bases at J; junction bases unmatched: 4. Germline CDR1 is LNHNV and CDR2 is YYDKDF (reference sequence). This chain's CDR3 is CATSRGGQGGQPQHF. In DNA, the CDR3 is TGTGCCACCAGCAGAGGAGGACAGGGGGGGCAGCCCCAGCATTTT.

The V and J genes are TRBV3-1 and TRBJ2-2; 8 bases fit TRBD1. This CDR3 comprises 16 residues. V lost 6 bases and J lost 5; bases outside the gene matches: 11. Germline-derived CDR1 and CDR2 are LGHDT and YNNKEL (reference sequence). The CDR3: CASRRHRDRRTGELFF. The CDR3 DNA follows: TGTGCCAGCAGACGACACCGGGACAGGAGGACCGGGGAGCTGTTTTTT.

This clonotype was seen repeatedly, ten times or more. The rearrangement joins TRBV4-1 to TRBJ1-2, with TRBD1 matching 7 bases. Trimming cost V 6 bases and J 4 bases; bases outside gene matches: 14. This CDR3 is built from 16 residues. Germline V gene sequence: CDR1 MGHRA, CDR2 YSYEKL. CDR3 amino acids: CASSSLGQKLSYGYTF. CDR3 DNA sequence: TGCGCCAGCAGTTCCTTGGGACAGAAGCTCTCCTATGGCTACACCTTC.

The sample holds a few counts of this clonotype. V and J are TRBV6-1 and TRBJ1-1; D uncertain. V dropped 7 bases and J dropped 3 bases, with 15 bases sitting between them. Per the germline V gene, CDR1 is MNHNS and CDR2 is SASEGT. The CDR3 is 14 amino acids. The CDR3 nucleotides read TGTGCCAGCAACGATCCGCGTTGGGACACTGAAGCTTTCTTT. As protein: CASNDPRWDTEAFF.

Ten or more counts support this clonotype. The J gene is TRBJ1-3, the V gene TRBV2; no reliable D call. This CDR3 is 16 amino acids long. CDR1 is SNHLY, CDR2 FYNNEI, per germline. V lost 6 bases, J lost 2 bases, and 17 bases lay in between. The CDR3 reads CASRASQLGPGNTIYF. The DNA for the CDR3 is TGTGCCAGCAGAGCCAGCCAGCTAGGGCCTGGAAACACCATATATTTT. Filled out from reference TRBV2 and TRBJ1-3, the complete variable domain reads EPEVTQTPSHQVTQMGQEVILRCVPISNHLYFYWYRQILGQKVEFLVSFYNNEISEKSEIFDDQFSVERPDGSNFTLKIRSTKLEDSAMYFCASRASQLGPGNTIYFGEGSWLTVV.